This T cell receptor beta chain was sequenced during a study of T cell repertoires in cytomegalovirus infection. This clonotype was detected many times. The germline CDR1 and CDR2 sequences are MNHNY and SVGAGI (reference sequence). J was trimmed by 2 bases and V by 0 bases; bases with no gene match: 3. The CDR3 sequence is 16 residues long. TCRdb recomputed calls from the reads with MiXCR, one row per CDR3 protein. The sample consists of under 95,000 distinct CDR3 sequences, 3% to 4.5% of them appearing once. The sequencing sample was made of PBMCs. This sequence was found in a human donor in good health (CMV status not recorded). Some clones in this sample may be carry-over from other donors' samples. The gene calls are TRBV6-6 and TRBJ2-3; 9 bases are shared with TRBD2. CDR3 loop: CASSYSRLAATDTQYF. Here the CDR3 DNA reads TGTGCCAGCAGTTACTCGAGACTAGCGGCCACAGATACGCAGTATTTT.